A selection of T cell receptor beta chains follows, all from one sample in a study of cytomegalovirus exposure and HLA in healthy donors. Sequencing was performed with immunoSEQ multiplex PCR; in TCRdb, only in-frame clones are kept and a portion is missing. In the table there are about 160,000 clones, around 68% of which are singletons. The specimen was PBMCs. Every receptor here comes from a woman aged 40 to 55 in good health and CMV-seropositive. CDR3s include the opening cysteine and the closing phenylalanine or tryptophan. A D gene is named only where the DNA matches it firmly. Rows may omit the clone size; those that give it use once, few, many or a size class.

clone size,V gene,J gene,D gene,CDR3 protein,CDR3 DNA
once,TRBV10-1,TRBJ1-1,TRBD1,CASSVVFQGAEAFF,TGCGCCAGCAGTGTAGTCTTCCAGGGGGCTGAAGCTTTCTTT
-,TRBV7-6,TRBJ2-2,TRBD1,CASSRTGGTGELFF,TGTGCCAGCAGCCGGACAGGGGGGACCGGGGAGCTGTTTTTT
few,TRBV28,TRBJ1-1,-,CASSLLQGMNTEAFF,TGTGCCAGCAGTTTACTCCAGGGAATGAACACTGAAGCTTTCTTT
-,TRBV19,TRBJ2-2,TRBD1,CASSGPGQGGTGELFF,TGTGCCAGTAGTGGTCCGGGACAGGGGGGCACCGGGGAGCTGTTTTTT
-,TRBV18,TRBJ1-3,TRBD1,CASSRTGSSSGNTIYF,TGTGCCAGCTCCCGGACAGGTTCTAGCTCTGGAAACACCATATATTTT
-,TRBV10-3,TRBJ2-3,TRBD2,CAIGAGGSDTQYF,TGTGCCATCGGGGCGGGGGGGAGTGATACGCAGTATTTT
-,TRBV18,TRBJ1-1,TRBD1,CASSRDRANTEAFF,TGTGCCAGCTCACGGGACAGGGCGAACACTGAAGCTTTCTTT
-,TRBV5-5,TRBJ1-6,TRBD1,CASSLVTGEYSPLHF,TGTGCCAGCAGCTTGGTGACAGGGGAATATTCACCCCTCCACTTT
-,TRBV19,TRBJ1-5,-,CASSIAGRGWSNQPQHF,TGTGCCAGTAGTATAGCAGGGAGGGGCTGGAGCAATCAGCCCCAGCATTTT
-,TRBV7-9,TRBJ1-1,TRBD1,CASSLAQGAAFF,TGTGCCAGCAGCTTAGCACAGGGGGCAGCTTTCTTT
once,TRBV29-1,TRBJ1-2,TRBD1,CSVEAAGGSYGYTF,TGCAGCGTTGAAGCCGCAGGGGGCTCCTATGGCTACACCTTC
-,TRBV19,TRBJ2-7,TRBD2,CASSLTSRSYEQYF,TGTGCCAGTAGTTTGACTAGCAGGTCCTACGAGCAGTACTTC
-,TRBV28,TRBJ1-2,TRBD1,CASSSGTALNYGYTF,TGTGCCAGCAGTTCCGGGACAGCTCTTAACTATGGCTACACCTTC
few,TRBV7-2,TRBJ2-5,-,CASSSDIMETQYF,TGTGCCAGCAGCTCGGACATAATGGAGACCCAGTACTTC
-,TRBV9,TRBJ2-3,-,CASSVVGGTDTQYF,TGTGCCAGCAGCGTAGTAGGGGGCACAGATACGCAGTATTTT
once,TRBV5-6,TRBJ1-5,-,CASSLADRYPNQPQHF,TGTGCCAGCAGCTTGGCCGATCGGTACCCCAATCAGCCCCAGCATTTT
-,TRBV9,TRBJ2-5,TRBD2,CASSPGLAINQETQYF,TGTGCCAGCAGCCCCGGACTAGCGATAAACCAAGAGACCCAGTACTTC
once,TRBV2,TRBJ1-5,TRBD1,CASSPTGGNQPQHF,TGTGCCAGCAGCCCGACAGGGGGCAATCAGCCCCAGCATTTT
-,TRBV6-6,TRBJ2-7,-,CASSLSHYEQYF,TGTGCCAGCAGTCTTAGCCACTACGAGCAGTACTTC
-,TRBV7-2,TRBJ2-7,-,CASSLARFTGYEQYF,TGTGCCAGCAGCTTAGCGCGCTTCACCGGCTACGAGCAGTACTTC
-,TRBV4-2,TRBJ2-1,-,CASSQLWGGEQFF,TGTGCCAGCAGCCAATTATGGGGCGGTGAGCAGTTCTTC
-,TRBV4-3,TRBJ1-3,-,CASSQEARNTIYF,TGCGCCAGCAGCCAAGAGGCACGAAACACCATATATTTT
few,TRBV7-2,TRBJ1-2,-,CASSFGQGYTF,TGTGCCAGCAGCTTCGGACAGGGCTACACCTTC
-,TRBV5-6,TRBJ1-2,-,CASGRERGYTF,TGTGCCAGCGGCAGGGAAAGGGGCTACACCTTC
-,TRBV13,TRBJ1-4,-,CASSLGGTNEKLFF,TGTGCCAGCAGCTTAGGTGGCACTAATGAAAAACTGTTTTTT